This T cell receptor beta chain was observed in a study of cytomegalovirus exposure and HLA in healthy donors. This clone came up once. Its antigen is as yet unknown. TCRdb's copy holds only in-frame clones and misses some; the assay was immunoSEQ multiplex PCR. The sample includes some 250,000 clones, 86% of them seen just once. CDR3 length equals 16 residues. V lost 2 bases, J lost 5 bases, and 15 bases lay in between. Germline CDR1 and CDR2: MNHNY and SVGAGI (reference sequence). Study conclusions and caveats: Among TCR sequences, most were rare, though some public TCRs appeared in many donors.

Source material: PBMCs. The source of this sequence is a woman in her twenties or thirties in good health and CMV-seropositive. The gene calls are TRBV6-6 and TRBJ2-2; the D gene is possibly TRBD1 (8 bases). CDR3 region: CASSYPTGGGTGELFF. CDR3 DNA sequence: TGTGCCAGCAGTTACCCCACAGGGGGAGGGACCGGGGAGCTGTTTTTT.